This entry describes one TCR beta chain. The sample originates from a study of identifying expanded T cells in peripheral blood. V lost 3 bases to trimming and J lost 3 bases, with 7 bases between them. Looked up from germline, CDR1 is SGDLS and CDR2 is YYNGEE. This CDR3 is 12 amino acids long. Measured with immunoSEQ multiplex PCR; TCRdb has only the in-frame clones, and not every one. The repertoire holds 80,000 to 90,000 clones, 75% to 90% seen once, with about 3% in the top ten. The source material was blood. The TCR originated in a person between 18 and 75 years old in good health. The chain has TRBV9 and TRBJ2-7; D remains ambiguous. This CDR3 is CASSGIGYEQYF. The CDR3 nucleotides read TGTGCCAGCAGCGGAATAGGCTACGAGCAGTACTTC.